The next 27 T cell receptor beta chains were all read from a single sample in a study of T cell responses to AZD1222 COVID-19 vaccine. Sequencing used immunoSEQ multiplex PCR; TCRdb keeps in-frame clones, though not all of them. The sample consists of about 140,000 clones, 88% of them appearing once. This specimen was peripheral blood, taken on day 0 of AZD1222 vaccination. The receptors were gathered from an adult in good health.

The V gene is TRBV4-1, the J gene TRBJ1-2; D uncertain. In germline, CDR1 is MGHRA, CDR2 YSYEKL. The CDR3 has 14 residues. V was shortened by 0 bases and J by 4 bases, with 9 bases between the two germline ends. Here the CDR3 reads CASSQDRPLYGYTF. As DNA, the CDR3 is TGCGCCAGCAGCCAAGATAGACCGCTCTATGGCTACACCTTC.

The rearrangement joins TRBV30 to TRBJ2-7; tentative D call: TRBD1 (6 bases). Germline V gene sequence: CDR1 GTSNPN, CDR2 SVGIG (reference sequence). CDR3 length equals 15 residues. Between the trimmed V and J ends, which lost 3 bases and 3 bases, there was a span of 18 bases. The CDR3 coding sequence is TGTGCCTGGAGCCCTGGACAGACCGACTACTACGAGCAGTACTTC. Protein sequence: CAWSPGQTDYYEQYF. Combining the CDR3 with reference TRBV30 and TRBJ2-7 gives the whole variable domain SQTIHQWPATLVQPVGSPLSLECTVEGTSNPNLYWYRQAAGRGLQLLFYSVGIGQISSEVPQNLSASRPQDRQFILSSKKLLLSDSGFYLCAWSPGQTDYYEQYFGPGTRLTVT.

This sequence joins TRBV2 and TRBJ2-1, with a weak D call TRBD1 (5 bases). V lost 8 bases and J lost 9, with 11 bases in between. The CDR3 is 11 residues long. The germline CDR1 and CDR2 sequences are SNHLY and FYNNEI. The DNA of the CDR3 is TGTGCCAGCTCCGTGGGGCGTGAGCAGTTCTTC. This encodes CASSVGREQFF.

The sample holds a few counts of this clone. This chain links TRBV6-2 or TRBV6-3 with TRBJ1-5; D call uncertain. The CDR3 is made up of 14 amino acids. V was trimmed by 4 bases and J by 8 bases, leaving 15 bases between them. Germline CDR1 reads MNHEY; CDR2 reads SVGEGT. The DNA for the CDR3 is TGTGCCAGCAGTTCGACGGGCTACTGGGAGCCCCAGCATTTT. This encodes CASSSTGYWEPQHF.

The rearrangement uses TRBV6-5 and TRBJ1-6; D not resolved. This CDR3 has 14 amino acids. Germline V gene lookup returns CDR1 MNHEY and CDR2 SVGAGI. V was shortened by 7 bases and J by 7 bases, with 14 bases between the two germline ends. The CDR3 is CASKAGSVNSPLHF. The CDR3 DNA reads as TGTGCCAGCAAGGCAGGTAGTGTCAATTCACCCCTCCACTTT.

The chain uses TRBV30 and TRBJ1-2; D perhaps matches TRBD1 (5 bases). The germline V gene has CDR1 GTSNPN and CDR2 SVGIG (reference sequence). The CDR3 runs 15 residues. V was cut by 4 bases and J by 8 bases, with 23 bases left in between. The chain's CDR3 is CAWIRGGGGIYGYTF. The CDR3 DNA sequence: TGTGCCTGGATAAGAGGTGGGGGTGGAATCTACGGCTACACCTTC.

The CDR3 coding sequence is TGCAGTGCTAGTACAGGGACCCAGCATTTT. Its translation is CSASTGTQHF. This chain joins TRBV20-1 and TRBJ1-5, with D possibly TRBD1 on 6 matching bases. Germline loops: CDR1 DFQATT, CDR2 SNEGSKA (reference sequence). Trimming cost V 3 bases and J 11 bases, with 8 bases left between them. The CDR3 length is 10 residues.

The genes are TRBV28 and TRBJ1-1, with D maybe TRBD1 (5 bases). Looked up from germline, CDR1 is MDHEN and CDR2 is SYDVKM. This CDR3 contains 12 residues. The germline V and J ends were trimmed by 6 bases and 11 bases, with 16 bases remaining between them. The CDR3: CASSSVGVLAFF. The CDR3 bases are TGTGCCAGCAGCTCCGTGGGGGTTTTGGCTTTCTTT.

The rearrangement links TRBV10-1 to TRBJ2-2; tentatively, D is TRBD1 (5 bases). The CDR3 runs 14 residues. The ends were cut back, 4 bases at V and 3 bases at J, with 9 bases in the middle. Germline V gene sequence: CDR1 WNHNN, CDR2 SYGVQD (reference sequence). In nucleotides, the CDR3 is TGCGCCAGCAGTGTTTCCAGGGACACCGGGGAGCTGTTTTTT. Translating it yields CASSVSRDTGELFF.

This rearrangement joins TRBV30 to TRBJ1-2; 9 bases are a match to TRBD1. This CDR3 has 13 amino acids. The junction had 8 bases not matched to a gene; V was cut back by 4 bases and J by 8 bases. Germline CDR1 is GTSNPN and CDR2 is SVGIG (reference sequence). The CDR3 sequence: CAWNEQGAYGYTF. CDR3 bases: TGTGCCTGGAATGAACAGGGGGCTTACGGCTACACCTTC.

The rearrangement joins TRBV6-1 to TRBJ1-6; 7 nucleotides align to TRBD1. Germline-derived CDR1 and CDR2 are MNHNS and SASEGT. Trimming cost V 6 bases and J 0 bases; bases outside gene matches: 8. The CDR3 is made up of 17 amino acids. Here the CDR3 DNA reads TGTGCCAGCAGCGAAACGACAGGGAGCTCCTATAATTCACCCCTCCACTTT. Protein: CASSETTGSSYNSPLHF.

V gene TRBV11-1 combines with J gene TRBJ2-1, with D possibly TRBD1 on 6 matching bases. This CDR3 is built from 15 residues. The germline V gene has CDR1 SGHAT and CDR2 FQDESV (reference sequence). The V and J ends lost 5 bases and 6 bases respectively, with 17 bases between them. CDR3 coding DNA: TGTGCCAGCAGCCTATCCGGCAGGGGAAGCAATGAGCAGTTCTTC. Its translation: CASSLSGRGSNEQFF.

The rearrangement joins TRBV29-1 to TRBJ1-1; maybe TRBD1 (5 bases). Looked up from germline, CDR1 is SQVTM and CDR2 is ANQGSEA. V lost 7 bases, J lost 1 base, and 16 bases lay in between. The CDR3 has 14 amino acids. This CDR3 reads CSDGGGRKNTEAFF. The CDR3 DNA reads as TGCAGCGACGGGGGGGGTAGGAAGAACACTGAAGCTTTCTTT. The variable domain in full, with the rest retrieved from reference TRBV29-1 and TRBJ1-1, is SAVISQKPSRDICQRGTSLTIQCQVDSQVTMMFWYRQQPGQSLTLIATANQGSEATYESGFVIDKFPISRPNLTFSTLTVSNMSPEDSSIYLCSDGGGRKNTEAFFGQGTRLTVV.

J is TRBJ1-5 and V is TRBV4-3; perhaps TRBD1 as D (5 bases). The CDR3 sequence is 19 residues long. Deletions cut 2 bases from V and 2 bases from J, with 22 bases between. The V gene's germline CDR1 is LGHNA and CDR2 YSLEER. CDR3 DNA: TGCGCCAGCAGCCAATGGACCTGGGGGTTAGGTGAGGGCAATCAGCCCCAGCATTTT. Translating gives CASSQWTWGLGEGNQPQHF.

This clone was picked up one time. J is TRBJ2-1 and V is TRBV6-5; 8 nucleotides align to TRBD1. CDR1 and CDR2 (germline): MNHEY, SVGAGI. The CDR3 extends over 15 amino acids. V lost 5 bases to trimming and J lost 8 bases; unmatched junction nucleotides: 11. CDR3 sequence (DNA): TGTGCCAGCAGTATTCGGACAGGGTTTAGCGATGAGCAGTTCTTC. Its protein product is CASSIRTGFSDEQFF.

The chain employs TRBV28 and TRBJ2-7; unclear D gene. Germline assignment: CDR1 MDHEN and CDR2 SYDVKM. The CDR3 is 14 residues long. Trimming shortened V by 5 bases and J by 7 bases, and 18 bases separated the two germline ends. The CDR3 sequence: CASSDPPLGEEQYF. The CDR3 DNA follows: TGTGCCAGCAGTGACCCGCCCTTGGGTGAAGAGCAGTACTTC.

The V and J genes are TRBV27 and TRBJ1-1; D perhaps matches TRBD1 (5 bases). Trimming pared 8 bases from V and 4 bases from J, leaving 17 bases between. CDR1 and CDR2 from the germline V gene are MNHEY and SMNVEV (reference sequence). The CDR3 totals 14 residues. The CDR3 protein is CASGQAGSVTEAFF. DNA for the CDR3: TGTGCCAGCGGTCAGGCAGGGTCGGTCACTGAAGCTTTCTTT.

This chain uses TRBV24-1 with TRBJ2-3; D is ambiguous. Trimming cost V 4 bases and J 0 bases, with 10 bases left between them. The CDR3 loop spans 15 amino acids. Germline values: CDR1 KGHDR, CDR2 SFDVKD. The DNA of the CDR3 is TGTGCCACCAGTGACCCCGAATCTAGCACAGATACGCAGTATTTT. Its protein is CATSDPESSTDTQYF.

This chain joins TRBV5-6 and TRBJ1-1; D remains unclear. V dropped 0 bases and J dropped 0 bases, with 6 bases sitting between them. Germline lookup yields CDR1 SGHDT and CDR2 YYEEEE. The CDR3 spans 14 residues. The CDR3 here is CASSLAVMNTEAFF. The DNA of the CDR3 is TGTGCCAGCAGCTTGGCCGTAATGAACACTGAAGCTTTCTTT.

The chain couples TRBV6-2 or TRBV6-3 to TRBJ2-7; TRBD1 agrees at 7 bases. The length of the CDR3 is 15 residues. The trim removed 5 bases at V and 0 bases at J, leaving 7 bases unmatched. Germline CDR1 MNHEY, CDR2 SVGEGT. CDR3: CASSTPRDSSYEQYF. Written as DNA, the CDR3 is TGTGCCAGCAGTACCCCAAGGGACAGCTCCTACGAGCAGTACTTC.

V usage is TRBV7-3 and J usage is TRBJ2-1; no clear D gene. The V and J ends lost 1 base and 3 bases respectively, with 13 bases between them. Germline CDR1 is SGHTA and CDR2 is FQGTGA. This CDR3 is 16 amino acids long. The CDR3 protein is CASSLNGVLVYNEQFF. CDR3 nucleotides: TGTGCCAGCAGCTTAAATGGCGTCTTAGTCTACAATGAGCAGTTCTTC.

This chain links TRBV19 with TRBJ2-1; tentatively, D is TRBD1 (7 bases). The CDR3 is 14 amino acids. V lost 0 bases to trimming and J lost 8 bases, with 11 bases between them. The germline V gene encodes CDR1 LNHDA and CDR2 SQIVND (reference sequence). This CDR3 reads CASSIDRGDDEQFF. CDR3 nucleotide sequence: TGTGCCAGTAGTATAGACAGGGGGGATGATGAGCAGTTCTTC. Full variable domain (remainder filled in from reference TRBV19 and TRBJ2-1): DGGITQSPKYLFRKEGQNVTLSCEQNLNHDAMYWYRQDPGQGLRLIYYSQIVNDFQKGDIAEGYSVSREKKESFPLTVTSAQKNPTAFYLCASSIDRGDDEQFFGPGTRLTVL.

This clone has only one observation. V gene TRBV27 combines with J gene TRBJ2-7, with 9 positions matching TRBD2. The CDR3 runs 14 residues. The V segment lost 2 bases and the J segment 4 bases; nucleotides outside the gene matches: 3. CDR1 is MNHEY and CDR2 is SMNVEV in the germline V gene (reference sequence). The CDR3 loop is CASSLAGGLYEQYF. DNA of the CDR3: TGTGCCAGCAGTTTAGCGGGAGGGCTATACGAGCAGTACTTC.

This clone was seen only once. The rearrangement links TRBV20-1 to TRBJ1-5; D ambiguous. The germline gives CDR1 DFQATT, CDR2 SNEGSKA (reference sequence). The CDR3 has 13 amino acids. Trimming took off 3 bases at V and 7 bases at J, with 13 bases between the two ends. The CDR3 sequence is CSASRPGNQPQHF. The CDR3, as DNA: TGCAGTGCTAGTAGGCCGGGGAACCAGCCCCAGCATTTT.

The V and J genes are TRBV27 and TRBJ2-1, with 9 bases lining up with TRBD2. With 0 bases clipped from V and 5 bases from J, the junction kept 20 bases outside the gene matches. This CDR3 spans 21 amino acids. CDR1 and CDR2 from the germline V gene are MNHEY and SMNVEV (reference sequence). CDR3 in DNA: TGTGCCAGCAGTTTATCAGGGGGCGCGAGTTTTAAGACTAGCGGAAACAATGAGCAGTTCTTC. Translated, it gives CASSLSGGASFKTSGNNEQFF.

This clone was counted a single time. V is TRBV27 and J is TRBJ1-4; D unclear. Germline values: CDR1 MNHEY, CDR2 SMNVEV (reference sequence). V dropped 4 bases and J dropped 6 bases, with 15 bases sitting between them. The CDR3 covers 15 residues. The CDR3 DNA reads TGTGCCAGCAGTTCCCGGACGGCCCGAGATGAAAAACTGTTTTTT. Residues: CASSSRTARDEKLFF.

The chain recombines TRBV6-2 or TRBV6-3 with TRBJ2-7; D gene ambiguous. CDR3 size: 15 residues. Germline V gene data show CDR1 as MNHEY and CDR2 as SVGEGT. The V end lost 3 bases, the J end lost 4 bases, and 16 bases lay between the germline ends. The CDR3 region is CASSYYLQTSYEQYF. The CDR3 DNA sequence: TGTGCCAGCAGTTATTACCTACAGACCTCTTACGAGCAGTACTTC.